The 14 T cell receptor beta chains in this list originate from one sample, sequenced in a study of T-cell reconstitution after alpha-beta-depleted transplantation in children. It was with unique molecular identifiers that the TCRbeta library was prepared. TCRdb analysed the PCR reads with MiXCR anew, one entry per CDR3 protein. The sample consists of approximately 210,000 distinct CDR3 sequences, roughly 15% of them appearing once. The starting material was PBMCs, mostly from graft donor cells, obtained 360 days after TCRalphabeta/CD19-depleted stem cell transplant. These receptors were obtained from a male patient aged 2-15 years who had a stem cell transplant for acute lymphoblastic leukemia, so the T cells may come from the graft donor.

In its sample, this clonotype was seen many times. The CDR3 sequence is CASSLSGLAGGNEQFF. As DNA, the CDR3 is TGCGCCAGCAGCTTGTCCGGACTAGCGGGGGGAAATGAGCAGTTCTTC. The chain combines TRBV5-1 with TRBJ2-1, with 14 positions matching TRBD2. CDR1 is SGHRS, CDR2 YFSETQ, per germline. The CDR3 loop spans 16 amino acids. J lost 7 bases, V lost 1 base, and 4 bases had no gene match.

This clonotype has more than one count but fewer than ten. This sequence joins TRBV5-6 and TRBJ1-1, with D maybe TRBD1 (5 bases). Germline CDR1 and CDR2: SGHDT and YYEEEE. This CDR3 has 16 amino acids. V was trimmed by 2 bases and J by 3 bases, leaving 17 bases between them. The CDR3 is CASSFRGPDRDTEAFF. DNA for the CDR3: TGTGCCAGCAGCTTCCGGGGCCCCGATCGGGACACTGAAGCTTTCTTT.

This clonotype occurred many times. The chain employs TRBV27 and TRBJ1-1; 9 bases fit TRBD1. The germline V gene encodes CDR1 MNHEY and CDR2 SMNVEV (reference sequence). The CDR3 runs to 15 residues. Germline trimming cut 5 bases from V and 1 base from J; bases unmatched to any gene: 5. CDR3 sequence reads: CASSLGQGSNTEAFF. The CDR3 DNA follows: TGTGCCAGCAGTCTGGGACAGGGATCGAACACTGAAGCTTTCTTT.

The chain links TRBV6-8 to TRBJ2-1; D tentatively fits TRBD1 or TRBD2 (6 bases each). Trimming left V 0 bases short and J 4 bases short, with 19 bases between. The CDR3 consists of 18 residues. Germline CDR1 MNHGY, CDR2 SAAAGT. In DNA, the CDR3 is TGTGCCAGCAGTTACTCGGTAGGGGGGCCCCCCCAATACAATGAGCAGTTCTTC. It is translated as CASSYSVGGPPQYNEQFF.

The V and J genes are TRBV19 and TRBJ2-1, with TRBD2 identical over 10 bases. Germline values: CDR1 LNHDA, CDR2 SQIVND (reference sequence). J gave up 7 bases and V 6 bases, and 9 bases lay outside the gene matches. This CDR3 has 15 amino acids. This CDR3 is CASSSGRAVVNEQFF. For the CDR3, the DNA is TGTGCCAGTAGCAGCGGGAGGGCCGTCGTAAATGAGCAGTTCTTC.

The V call is TRBV4-3, the J call TRBJ2-1, with D hard to call. The CDR3 spans 12 residues. CDR1 LGHNA and CDR2 YSLEER come from the germline V gene. V was shortened by 0 bases and J by 7 bases, with 4 bases between the two germline ends. The CDR3 sequence: CASSQDMNEQFF. In DNA, the CDR3 is TGCGCCAGCAGCCAAGATATGAATGAGCAGTTCTTC.

The CDR3 region is CASSLDQGSTYGYTF. CDR3 coding DNA: TGCGCCAGCAGCTTGGACCAGGGGTCCACCTATGGCTACACCTTC. The V call is TRBV5-1, the J call TRBJ1-2; D possibly corresponds to TRBD1 (6 bases). The CDR3 runs to 15 residues. In germline, CDR1 is SGHRS, CDR2 YFSETQ. V lost 0 bases, J lost 4 bases, and 13 bases lay in between.

The rearrangement joins TRBV6-2 or TRBV6-3 to TRBJ2-3; a weak D match, TRBD2 (5 bases). V was shortened by 5 bases and J by 4 bases, with 10 bases between the two germline ends. This CDR3 has 13 amino acids. The V gene's germline CDR1 is MNHEY and CDR2 SVGEGT. In DNA, the CDR3 is TGTGCCAGCAGTGACGGGGTCCCAGATACGCAGTATTTT. Residues: CASSDGVPDTQYF.

This clonotype was detected once. This chain joins TRBV3-1 and TRBJ1-2; a possible D gene is TRBD1 (6 bases). The CDR3 covers 14 residues. Germline V gene data show CDR1 as LGHDT and CDR2 as YNNKEL (reference sequence). V was cut by 4 bases and J by 8 bases, with 17 bases left in between. The CDR3 is CASSLQGRGGGYTF. CDR3 DNA: TGTGCCAGCAGCCTGCAGGGGAGGGGGGGCGGCTACACCTTC. Drawing the rest from reference TRBV3-1 and TRBJ1-2, the complete variable domain is DTAVSQTPKYLVTQMGNDKSIKCEQNLGHDTMYWYKQDSKKFLKIMFSYNNKELIINETVPNRFSPKSPDKAHLNLHINSLELGDSAVYFCASSLQGRGGGYTFGSGTRLTVV.

V is TRBV2 and J is TRBJ2-5; possible D gene TRBD2, 6 bases. Germline values: CDR1 SNHLY, CDR2 FYNNEI. The CDR3 is 12 amino acids. Trimming stripped 8 bases from V and 1 base from J, with 8 bases between. CDR3 in amino acids: CASVGGQETQYF. For the CDR3, the DNA is TGTGCCAGCGTCGGGGGCCAAGAGACCCAGTACTTC.

The chain links TRBV20-1 to TRBJ2-1; 7 bases agree with TRBD2. Trimming cost V 4 bases and J 8 bases; bases outside gene matches: 5. The CDR3 has 12 amino acids. Germline V gene data show CDR1 as DFQATT and CDR2 as SNEGSKA (reference sequence). CDR3 DNA: TGCAGTGCTACCTGGACTAGGGATGAGCAGTTCTTC. It codes for CSATWTRDEQFF.

This chain connects TRBV6-1 to TRBJ2-1; 9 nucleotides line up with TRBD2. CDR1 is MNHNS and CDR2 is SASEGT in the germline V gene. V was pared by 3 bases and J by 7 bases, with 1 base of the junction left unmatched. This CDR3 has 13 amino acids. The CDR3 region is CASSETSGNEQFF. In nucleotides, the CDR3 is TGTGCCAGCAGTGAGACTAGCGGAAATGAGCAGTTCTTC.

This sequence joins TRBV6-2 or TRBV6-3 and TRBJ2-7, with D hard to call. In germline, CDR1 is MNHEY, CDR2 SVGEGT. Trimming pared 6 bases from V and 2 bases from J, leaving 20 bases between. The CDR3 covers 16 residues. The CDR3 region is CASRHGQAEKTYEQYF. CDR3 coding DNA: TGTGCCAGCAGACACGGGCAGGCCGAAAAGACCTACGAGCAGTACTTC.

This clonotype was counted only a few times. This chain connects TRBV7-9 to TRBJ2-4; 12 bases align to TRBD2. V gave up 5 bases and J gave up 0 bases; unmatched junction bases: 8. CDR1 and CDR2 (germline): SEHNR, FQNEAQ (reference sequence). The CDR3 has 18 amino acids. This chain's CDR3 is CASSPGLAGSLAKNIQYF. The CDR3 DNA reads as TGTGCCAGCAGCCCCGGACTAGCGGGGTCGTTAGCCAAAAACATTCAGTACTTC.